Listed here are 2 T cell receptor beta chains from one sample, sequenced in a study of cytomegalovirus exposure and HLA in healthy donors. The table came from immunoSEQ multiplex PCR; TCRdb's copy has only in-frame clones and leaves some out. The sample lists over 100,000 clones; 89% were seen once. The sample consisted of PBMCs. All receptors come from a woman aged 18-30 years in good health and CMV-seronegative.

The chain combines TRBV13 with TRBJ2-5; a weak D match, TRBD1 (6 bases). V dropped 3 bases and J dropped 2 bases, with 13 bases sitting between them. CDR1 is PRHDT and CDR2 is FYEKMQ in the germline V gene (reference sequence). The CDR3 is 15 residues long. This CDR3 reads CASSFNRAEQETQYF. Written as DNA, the CDR3 is TGTGCCAGCAGCTTTAACAGGGCCGAACAAGAGACCCAGTACTTC.

The sample holds many counts of this clone. The chain is built from TRBV28 and TRBJ1-2, with 7 bases matching TRBD1. V shed 6 bases and J 5 bases; nucleotides not matched to a gene: 6. Germline V gives CDR1 MDHEN, CDR2 SYDVKM. The CDR3 is made up of 13 amino acids. This CDR3 reads CASSQTGRYGYTF. Written as DNA, the CDR3 is TGTGCCAGCAGCCAGACAGGGAGGTATGGCTACACCTTC.